A few counts support the clone carrying this T cell receptor (beta chain). The data were taken from a study of shared clonotypes between healthy human individuals. After removal of 2 bases from V and 6 bases from J, the junction contained 4 bases not matched to a gene. The CDR3 has 14 amino acids. The germline CDR1 and CDR2 sequences are SGHNT and YYREEE (reference sequence). Deep was the level at which the assay was run. Original processing methods: There were no quality scores in the junction-only immunoSEQ sequences, so filtering differed. Assay: immunoSEQ multiplex PCR; the TCRdb copy retains only in-frame clones and omits some. V, J and clone size were drawn from that table, and D and trimming were deduced from the DNA. Among about 480,000 clones listed, over 60% were seen once.

This sequence originates from a woman aged 35 to 49 in good health. Some clones in this sample may be carry-over from other donors' samples. The sequencing input was PBMCs. The V call is TRBV5-4, the J call TRBJ2-7, with 11 bases identical to TRBD1. CDR3: CASSFGQGASEQYF. Written as DNA, the CDR3 is TGTGCCAGCAGCTTCGGACAGGGGGCTTCCGAGCAGTACTTC.